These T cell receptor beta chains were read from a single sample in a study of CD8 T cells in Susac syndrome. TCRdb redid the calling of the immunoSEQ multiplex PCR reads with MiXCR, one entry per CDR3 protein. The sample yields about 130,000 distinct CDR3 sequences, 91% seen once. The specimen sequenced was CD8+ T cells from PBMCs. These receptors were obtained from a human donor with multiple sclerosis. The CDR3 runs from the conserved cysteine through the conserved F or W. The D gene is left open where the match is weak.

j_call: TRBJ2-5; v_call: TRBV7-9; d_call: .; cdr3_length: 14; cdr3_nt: TGTGCCAGCATCGACATTAGCGGAGAAGAGACCCAGTACTTC; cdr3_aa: CASIDISGEETQYF
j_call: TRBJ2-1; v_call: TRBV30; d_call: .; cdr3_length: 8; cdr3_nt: TGTGCCGGAGAGGGGCAGTTCTTC; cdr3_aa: CAGEGQFF
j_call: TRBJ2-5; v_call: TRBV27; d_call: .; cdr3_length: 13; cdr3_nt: TGTGCCAGCAGACCCTCGGCCCAAGAGACCCAGTACTTC; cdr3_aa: CASRPSAQETQYF
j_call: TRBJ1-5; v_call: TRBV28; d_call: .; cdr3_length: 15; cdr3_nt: TGTGCCAGCAGGCGATCGGGCCTCGCCACTCAGCCCCAGCATTTT; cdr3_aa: CASRRSGLATQPQHF
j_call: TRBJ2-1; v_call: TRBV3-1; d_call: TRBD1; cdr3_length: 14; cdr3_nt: TGTGCCAGCAGCCCTTACAGGGGGCGGAATGAGCAGTTCTTC; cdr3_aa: CASSPYRGRNEQFF
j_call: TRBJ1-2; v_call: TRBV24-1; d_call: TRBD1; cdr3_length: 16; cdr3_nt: TGTGCCACCAGTGATCGACAGGGAAGTACAAGGTCTGGCTACACCTTC; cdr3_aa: CATSDRQGSTRSGYTF
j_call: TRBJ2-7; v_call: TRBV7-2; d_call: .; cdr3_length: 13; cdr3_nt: TGTGCCAGCAGCCAAATTATGGAGTACGAGCAGTACTTC; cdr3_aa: CASSQIMEYEQYF
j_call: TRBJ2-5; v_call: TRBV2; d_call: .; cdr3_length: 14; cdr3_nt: TGTGCCAGCAGTGCGGAGCGGTCTAGGGAGACCCAGTACTTC; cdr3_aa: CASSAERSRETQYF
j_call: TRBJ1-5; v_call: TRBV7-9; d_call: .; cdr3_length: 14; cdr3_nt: TGTGCCAGCAGCCCCAGGGGACGCCATCAGCCCCAGCATTTT; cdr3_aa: CASSPRGRHQPQHF
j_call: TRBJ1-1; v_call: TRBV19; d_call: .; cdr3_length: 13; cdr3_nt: TGTGCCAGTAGCCTCGCCGGGACCACTGAAGCTTTCTTT; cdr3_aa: CASSLAGTTEAFF
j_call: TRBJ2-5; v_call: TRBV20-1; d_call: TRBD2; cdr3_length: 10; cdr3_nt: TGCAGTGCCGCGGGGGGAGAGCTTTACTTC; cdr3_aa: CSAAGGELYF
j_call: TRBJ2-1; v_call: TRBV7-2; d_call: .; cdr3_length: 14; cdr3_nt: TGTGCCAGCAGCTTGCTAGACCCAGGGAATGAGCAGTTCTTC; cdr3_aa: CASSLLDPGNEQFF
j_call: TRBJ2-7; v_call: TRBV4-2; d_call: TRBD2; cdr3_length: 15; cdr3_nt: TGTGCCAGCAGCCAAACAATGGGACTATCTTGGGAGCAGTACTTC; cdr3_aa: CASSQTMGLSWEQYF
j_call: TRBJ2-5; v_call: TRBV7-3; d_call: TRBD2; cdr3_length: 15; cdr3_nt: TGTGCCAGCAGCCGCGGCGGGGGGGAACAAGAGACCCAGTACTTC; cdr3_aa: CASSRGGGEQETQYF
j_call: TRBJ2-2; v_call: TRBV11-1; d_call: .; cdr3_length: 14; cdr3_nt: TGTGCCAGCATAGCGGCCCAGAACACCGGGGAGCTGTTTTTT; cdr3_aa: CASIAAQNTGELFF
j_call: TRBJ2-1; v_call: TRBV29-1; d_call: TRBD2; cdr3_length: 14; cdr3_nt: TGCAGCGTCACCGGGACTAGCGGTTCCAATGAGCAGTTCTTC; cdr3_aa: CSVTGTSGSNEQFF
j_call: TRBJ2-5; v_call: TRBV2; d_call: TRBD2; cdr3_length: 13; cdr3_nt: TGTGCCAGCATGGGACTACCATTAGAGACCCAGTACTTC; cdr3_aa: CASMGLPLETQYF
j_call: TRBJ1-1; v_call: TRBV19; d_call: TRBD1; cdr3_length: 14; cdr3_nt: TGTGCCAGTTCCTATGACAGGGGGAACACTGAAGCTTTCTTT; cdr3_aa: CASSYDRGNTEAFF